A selection of T cell receptor beta chains follows, all from one sample in a study of T cell changes during pregnancy in multiple sclerosis. Libraries were prepared by immunoSEQ multiplex PCR; TCRdb keeps only in-frame clonotypes and omits some of them. The sample records roughly 89,000 clones, approximately 94% being singletons. This sample comprised peripheral blood, obtained in the third trimester of pregnancy. Source of these receptors: a female donor with multiple sclerosis, enrolled in a pregnancy study. Each CDR3 is given with its conserved first and last residue. Each record gives: D gene, V gene, clone size, J gene, CDR3 DNA, CDR3 protein. D genes are given only for firm matches. Clone size is given for some rows only: seen once, a few or many times, or a class if the clone is expanded.

NA	TRBV6-1	NA	TRBJ2-3	TGTGCCAGCAGTGAAACAGGCGAGGGGGCAGATACGCAGTATTTT	CASSETGEGADTQYF
NA	TRBV28	NA	TRBJ2-7	TGTGCCAGCAGGGACAGTTCCTACGATGTCGAGTACTTC	CASRDSSYDVEYF
NA	TRBV19	NA	TRBJ2-7	TGTGCCAGTAGTATATCAGTTCCCTACGAGCAGTACTTC	CASSISVPYEQYF
NA	TRBV5-1	few	TRBJ2-7	TGCGCCAGCAGCTTGTTGCCAGCGGGCTCCTACGAGCAGTACTTC	CASSLLPAGSYEQYF
NA	TRBV18	NA	TRBJ1-3	TGTGCCAGCTCACCCTCTGCCGGGACAGGAAACACCATATATTTT	CASSPSAGTGNTIYF
NA	TRBV29-1	NA	TRBJ2-3	TGCAGCGTTGAGGGCCCAGATACGCAGTATTTT	CSVEGPDTQYF
TRBD2	TRBV18	NA	TRBJ2-6	TGTGCCAGCTCACCCCGTCAGCTAGCGGGAGGCTCTGGGGCCAACGTCCTGACTTTC	CASSPRQLAGGSGANVLTF
NA	TRBV15	NA	TRBJ2-7	TGTGCCACCAGCTCCCAGTTTCTAGCACCCGAGCAGTACTTC	CATSSQFLAPEQYF
NA	TRBV7-9	NA	TRBJ2-1	TGTGCCAGCAGCTTAGGAGTCTCCTACAATGAGCAGTTCTTC	CASSLGVSYNEQFF
TRBD1	TRBV7-2	NA	TRBJ1-4	TGTGCCAGCAGCTTAGTAGGAGGGACAGGGGGTGGAAAACTGTTTTTT	CASSLVGGTGGGKLFF
NA	TRBV15	NA	TRBJ2-7	TGTGCCACCAGCACCGAGGGCGGGGGCCCCGCCGAGCAGTACTTC	CATSTEGGGPAEQYF
TRBD2	TRBV4-1	NA	TRBJ2-3	TGCGCCAGCAGCCAAGATAGGAGCGGGAGTGTATCAGATACGCAGTATTTT	CASSQDRSGSVSDTQYF
NA	TRBV9	NA	TRBJ1-1	TGTGCCAGCAGCGTAGTTTTCGGGGGAAACACTGAAGCTTTCTTT	CASSVVFGGNTEAFF
NA	TRBV7-9	once	TRBJ2-3	TGTGCCAGCAGCTTATCGGGTACGCAGTATTTT	CASSLSGTQYF
TRBD1	TRBV15	NA	TRBJ1-1	TGTGCCACCAGCAGTGCCCTACAGGGGAAAGGAAACACTGAAGCTTTCTTT	CATSSALQGKGNTEAFF
TRBD1	TRBV7-6	NA	TRBJ2-2	TGTGCCAGCAGCTTCGGGACAGGGGGCGCGGACGGGGAGCTGTTTTTT	CASSFGTGGADGELFF
NA	TRBV28	NA	TRBJ2-5	TGTGCCAGCAGCTCCTCGAGGGCGGAGGACCAAGAGACCCAGTACTTC	CASSSSRAEDQETQYF
NA	TRBV19	NA	TRBJ2-1	TGTGCCAGTTTGGGACTTTCGCCATGGGAGCAGTTCTTC	CASLGLSPWEQFF
TRBD2	TRBV11-2	NA	TRBJ2-1	TGTGCCAGCAGCTTATTCGGGGGAGGGCCTTTGGGGGAGCAGTTCTTC	CASSLFGGGPLGEQFF
NA	TRBV5-1	NA	TRBJ2-3	TGCGCCACCTCAGCGGGTTATAGCACAGATACGCAGTATTTT	CATSAGYSTDTQYF
TRBD1	TRBV5-1	NA	TRBJ2-5	TGCGCCAGCAGAGAGACAGGGATCCAAGAGACCCAGTACTTC	CASRETGIQETQYF
NA	TRBV9	NA	TRBJ2-1	TGTGCCAGCAGCGTAGCTCAGGACTCCACTTACAATGAGCAGTTCTTC	CASSVAQDSTYNEQFF
NA	TRBV18	NA	TRBJ2-3	TGTGCCAGCTCACCACTGGCGGGAAGCACAGATACGCAGTATTTT	CASSPLAGSTDTQYF
NA	TRBV6-5	NA	TRBJ2-7	TGTGCCAGCAGCCAAGGAAAGATACGAGGAGGCGAGCAGTACTTC	CASSQGKIRGGEQYF
TRBD2	TRBV6-5	few	TRBJ2-2	TGTGCCAGCACTCACCGGGAGGGCGAGACCGGGGAGCTGTTTTTT	CASTHREGETGELFF
NA	TRBV5-1	NA	TRBJ2-7	TGCGCCAGCAGCTTTGCTCCGGGAAGCTACGAGCAGTACTTC	CASSFAPGSYEQYF
NA	TRBV7-9	NA	TRBJ2-5	TGTGCCAGCAGGCGTGATACGGGAGTAGAGACCCAGTACTTC	CASRRDTGVETQYF
TRBD1	TRBV27	NA	TRBJ1-2	TGTGCCAGCAGGACAGGGAGTGGCTACACCTTC	CASRTGSGYTF
TRBD2	TRBV6-5	NA	TRBJ2-2	TGTGCCAGCAGGGGGACTAGCGGCGGGGAGCTGTTTTTT	CASRGTSGGELFF
TRBD2	TRBV6-5	NA	TRBJ2-1	TGTGCCAGCAGTTACGCTACTAGCGGGAGCTACAATGAGCAGTTCTTC	CASSYATSGSYNEQFF
NA	TRBV5-6	NA	TRBJ2-2	TGTGCCAGCAGTCGGGGATTTGACACCGGGGAGCTGTTTTTT	CASSRGFDTGELFF
NA	TRBV6-5	NA	TRBJ2-1	TGTGCCAGCAGACGGGACGGGAGCTCCTACAATGAGCAGTTCTTC	CASRRDGSSYNEQFF
NA	TRBV7-6	NA	TRBJ2-3	TGTGCCAGCTCCTCGAGTGACGGGGGCACAGATACGCAGTATTTT	CASSSSDGGTDTQYF
NA	TRBV11-2	NA	TRBJ1-2	TGTGCCAGCAGCTTAGGAGGGGGACCCCCCAACTATGGCTACACCTTC	CASSLGGGPPNYGYTF